The 17 T cell receptor beta chains below come from one sample, sequenced in a study of technical replicates of blood from a few donors (dated by TCRdb to the late 2010s). Library generation was performed with the immunoSEQ multiplex PCR assay. TCRdb carries this immuneACCESS record with in-frame sequences only. Its versions omit some clonotypes, under half of them owing to an unresolved V gene in the studies checked, with the rest unexplained. Counted in this sample were approximately 81,000 clones; just over 95% of them appeared once. Clones ranked in the top ten supply approximately 0.39% of the sample. Sample: T cells isolated from PBMCs. Every receptor here comes from a human donor in good health.

This clone was observed a single time. The chain couples TRBV28 to TRBJ2-5, with 10 bases fitting TRBD1. The junction had 7 bases not matched to a gene; V was cut back by 7 bases and J by 5 bases. CDR1 and CDR2 from the germline V gene are MDHEN and SYDVKM. The CDR3 spans 14 residues. The CDR3 loop reads CASTETGGYETQYF. The CDR3 bases are TGTGCCAGCACCGAGACAGGGGGCTATGAGACCCAGTACTTC.

The rearrangement joins TRBV27 to TRBJ1-5, with 10 bases that match TRBD1. V lost 5 bases, J lost 5 bases, and 9 bases stayed unmatched. CDR1 MNHEY and CDR2 SMNVEV come from the germline V gene (reference sequence). The CDR3 has 16 residues. The CDR3 sequence: CASSPWTGGGHQPQHF. The CDR3 DNA is TGTGCCAGCAGTCCCTGGACAGGGGGAGGCCATCAGCCCCAGCATTTT.

The gene calls are TRBV6-6 and TRBJ2-1; a weak D match, TRBD2 (5 bases). The CDR3 is 12 amino acids. Germline assignment: CDR1 MNHNY and CDR2 SVGAGI (reference sequence). Between the trimmed V and J ends, which lost 2 bases and 6 bases, there was a span of 5 bases. In DNA form, the CDR3 reads TGTGCCAGCAGTTACAGCGGCAATGAGCAGTTCTTC. It translates to CASSYSGNEQFF.

The V and J genes are TRBV5-1 and TRBJ2-7, with D maybe TRBD1 (6 bases). Between the trimmed V and J ends, which lost 0 bases and 2 bases, there was a span of 12 bases. This CDR3 comprises 15 residues. The germline CDR1 and CDR2 sequences are SGHRS and YFSETQ. The DNA of the CDR3 is TGCGCCAGCAGCTTGGCCATAGGGACAACCTACGAGCAGTACTTC. Translating it yields CASSLAIGTTYEQYF. Full variable domain (outside the CDR3, taken from reference TRBV5-1 and TRBJ2-7): KAGVTQTPRYLIKTRGQQVTLSCSPISGHRSVSWYQQTPGQGLQFLFEYFSETQRNKGNFPGRFSGRQFSNSRSEMNVSTLELGDSALYLCASSLAIGTTYEQYFGPGTRLTVT.

CDR3 nucleotide sequence: TGTGCCAGTAGTATCAATAGATCGCCAGGGGTCGAAGCTTTCTTT. This gives the protein CASSINRSPGVEAFF. The chain has TRBV19 and TRBJ1-1, with D possibly matching TRBD1 (6 bases). Germline loops: CDR1 LNHDA, CDR2 SQIVND (reference sequence). V lost 3 bases and J 8 bases, leaving 19 bases between the germline ends. This CDR3 spans 15 amino acids.

This rearrangement joins TRBV5-1 to TRBJ2-3; maybe TRBD2 (6 bases). V gave up 4 bases and J gave up 0 bases, with 9 bases separating them. Germline V gene data show CDR1 as SGHRS and CDR2 as YFSETQ. CDR3 length: 14 residues. The chain's CDR3 is CASSGGTSTDTQYF. The CDR3 DNA is TGCGCCAGCAGCGGGGGGACGAGCACAGATACGCAGTATTTT.

The J gene is TRBJ1-2, the V gene TRBV5-8, with 12 bases identical to TRBD1. The V gene's germline CDR1 is SGHTS and CDR2 YDEGEE. This CDR3 spans 16 amino acids. V gave up 2 bases and J gave up 8 bases; unmatched junction bases: 10. The CDR3 DNA reads as TGTGCCAGCAGCTTACTCACGGGACAGGGGGCGCGCGGCTACACCTTC. Translating gives CASSLLTGQGARGYTF. The variable domain in full, with the rest retrieved from reference TRBV5-8 and TRBJ1-2, is EAGVTQSPTHLIKTRGQQATLRCSPISGHTSVYWYQQALGLGLQFLLWYDEGEERNRGNFPPRFSGRQFPNYSSELNVNALELEDSALYLCASSLLTGQGARGYTFGSGTRLTVV.

The chain is built from TRBV5-6 and TRBJ1-1; D possibly corresponds to TRBD1 (5 bases). CDR1 SGHDT and CDR2 YYEEEE come from the germline V gene. The CDR3 has 13 amino acids. Trimming cost V 1 base and J 4 bases, with 8 bases left between them. The CDR3 coding sequence is TGTGCCAGCAGCTTGCTCGGGGGCACTGAAGCTTTCTTT. Translation: CASSLLGGTEAFF.

As for this clone: Relative to the germline gene, one junction end is altered; a read error may explain this. The V and J genes are TRBV30 and TRBJ1-4; D is undetermined. There are 15 residues in the CDR3. Per the germline V gene, CDR1 is GTSNPN and CDR2 is SVGIG (reference sequence). CDR3 residues: CAWKNELPTNEKLLF. The CDR3 bases are TGTGCCTGGAAAAACGAGCTGCCAACTAATGAAAAACTGCTTTTT.

This chain joins TRBV5-6 and TRBJ1-2, with D tentatively TRBD1 (6 bases). The CDR3 is 13 residues long. Trimming pared 4 bases from V and 3 bases from J, leaving 10 bases between. Looked up from germline, CDR1 is SGHDT and CDR2 is YYEEEE. This CDR3 reads CASSLGQYYGYTF. CDR3 nucleotides: TGTGCCAGCAGCCTGGGACAATACTATGGCTACACCTTC.

This chain connects TRBV30 to TRBJ1-5; 7 bases are shared with TRBD1. The J segment lost 6 bases and the V segment lost 5 bases, leaving 10 bases of the junction unmatched. The CDR3 has 14 amino acids. In germline, CDR1 is GTSNPN, CDR2 SVGIG (reference sequence). In DNA form, the CDR3 reads TGTGCCTGGGCCACAGGGGTTACTGGTCAGCCCCAGCATTTT. Its protein product is CAWATGVTGQPQHF.

The chain uses TRBV4-2 and TRBJ1-1; TRBD1 matches 7 bases. The CDR3 extends over 15 amino acids. V lost 3 bases and J lost 1; bases outside the gene matches: 5. Germline CDR1 is LGHNA and CDR2 is YNFKEQ. The CDR3 spells CASSQTRDRNTEAFF. CDR3 coding DNA: TGTGCCAGCAGCCAGACCCGGGACAGGAACACTGAAGCTTTCTTT.

The J gene is TRBJ2-3, the V gene TRBV4-1, with 10 nucleotides matching TRBD2. Germline lookup yields CDR1 MGHRA and CDR2 YSYEKL. The CDR3 consists of 18 residues. J lost 4 bases, V lost 3 bases, and 13 bases had no gene match. The CDR3 sequence: CASSQLNLAGVRSDTQYF. In DNA, the CDR3 is TGCGCCAGCAGCCAGCTAAACCTAGCGGGAGTTAGGTCAGATACGCAGTATTTT.

The rearrangement uses TRBV28 and TRBJ2-1; D not certain. CDR1 is MDHEN, CDR2 SYDVKM, per germline. Between the trimmed V and J ends, which lost 6 bases and 3 bases, there was a span of 9 bases. This CDR3 region has 13 residues. CDR3 loop: CASRQHRYNEQFF. The DNA of the CDR3 is TGTGCCAGCAGGCAACACCGCTACAATGAGCAGTTCTTC.

This chain uses TRBV6-5 with TRBJ1-1; D unclear. This CDR3 region has 15 residues. Germline CDR1 and CDR2: MNHEY and SVGAGI. Trimming stripped 2 bases from V and 4 bases from J, with 14 bases between. The CDR3 here is CASSYNPQPGTEAFF. CDR3 nucleotides: TGTGCCAGCAGTTACAACCCCCAGCCGGGCACTGAAGCTTTCTTT.

This chain links TRBV4-2 with TRBJ2-3, with TRBD2 identical over 9 bases. The ends lost 0 bases at V and 1 base at J; junction bases unmatched: 14. The CDR3 runs to 20 residues. Germline V lookup: CDR1 LGHNA, CDR2 YNFKEQ. In nucleotides, the CDR3 is TGTGCCAGCAGCCAAGAGGCCTCACTGGCCGCGGGAGGGGGCACAGATACGCAGTATTTT. This encodes CASSQEASLAAGGGTDTQYF.

V usage is TRBV9 and J usage is TRBJ1-1; D is ambiguous. The CDR3 has 15 amino acids. Germline V CDR1 and CDR2: SGDLS, YYNGEE. Trimming shortened V by 0 bases and J by 2 bases, and 11 bases separated the two germline ends. DNA of the CDR3: TGTGCCAGCAGCGTAGATCCGGGTACAAACACTGAAGCTTTCTTT. It translates to CASSVDPGTNTEAFF.